This T cell receptor beta chain was sequenced during a study of HIV-infected children after antiretroviral therapy interruption. Study-wide background: All children had CD4+ count above 500 and viral load below 50 copies/ml.

Deletions cut 2 bases from V and 5 bases from J, with 19 bases between. CDR1 and CDR2 (germline): SGHRS, YFSETQ. This CDR3 comprises 16 residues. Unique molecular identifiers were included in an RNA-based 3' RACE TCR library. TCRdb fed the 3' RACE reads into MiXCR, producing one record per CDR3 protein. The profile shows more than 85,000 distinct CDR3 sequences, roughly 6.4% of them singletons. The treatment here: PENTA 11 planned treatment interruption arm or continuous ART arm. At least 24 weeks of at least three-drug ART, in children 2 to 15 years. This clonotype has a handful of counts. The sequence was obtained from a pool of human donors with HIV. The sequenced sample was CD45RA+ CD4+ T cells from PBMCs, pooled from several time points, obtained from a donor given antiretroviral therapy, either interrupted or continuous. Sample subset: naive CD4+ CD45RA+ CD45RO- T cells. The chain joins TRBV5-1 to TRBJ2-5; tentatively, D is TRBD2 (5 bases). CDR3 sequence reads: CASSFLGYRGYETQYF. As DNA, the CDR3 is TGCGCCAGCAGCTTTCTCGGATACCGGGGTTATGAGACCCAGTACTTC.